The T cell receptor (beta chain) described here comes from a study of blood T cell repertoires in COVID-19. Whole-study context: The United States, Italy and Spain supplied acute and convalescent COVID-19 samples. In each case, the material was cDNA or gDNA derived from T cells, B-cell-depleted T cells, or PBMCs.

V lost 1 base, J lost 0 bases, and 9 bases lay in between. This CDR3 is built from 15 residues. Looked up from germline, CDR1 is SGHTA and CDR2 is FQGTGA. All enrollees were roughly 18 to 89 years old and from under 25 US areas. Repertoires were generated with immunoSEQ multiplex PCR, while TCRdb's copy carries only in-frame clones and drops some. The data show under 200,000 clones, approximately 80% seen once. The sequence was collected from a woman aged 60-75 years who had recovered from COVID-19. The chain carries TRBV7-3 and TRBJ2-5; D not certain. The specimen sequenced was PBMCs or T cells enriched from blood (not recorded which). In DNA, the CDR3 is TGTGCCAGCAGCTTAAGAGGCCTGGACCAAGAGACCCAGTACTTC. Its translation is CASSLRGLDQETQYF.